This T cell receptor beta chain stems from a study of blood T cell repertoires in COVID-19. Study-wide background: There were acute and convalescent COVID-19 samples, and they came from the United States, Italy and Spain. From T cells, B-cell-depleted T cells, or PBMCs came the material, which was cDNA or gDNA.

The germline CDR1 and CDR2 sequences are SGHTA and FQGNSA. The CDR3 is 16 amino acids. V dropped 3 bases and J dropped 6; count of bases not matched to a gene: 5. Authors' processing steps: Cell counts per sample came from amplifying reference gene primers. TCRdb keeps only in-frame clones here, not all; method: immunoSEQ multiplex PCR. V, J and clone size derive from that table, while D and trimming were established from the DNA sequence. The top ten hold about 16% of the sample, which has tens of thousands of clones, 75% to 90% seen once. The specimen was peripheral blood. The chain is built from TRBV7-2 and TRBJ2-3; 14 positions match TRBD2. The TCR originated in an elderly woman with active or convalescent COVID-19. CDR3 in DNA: TGTGCCAGCAGCTTGGGACTAGCGGGAGAAGGTGATACGCAGTATTTT. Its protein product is CASSLGLAGEGDTQYF.